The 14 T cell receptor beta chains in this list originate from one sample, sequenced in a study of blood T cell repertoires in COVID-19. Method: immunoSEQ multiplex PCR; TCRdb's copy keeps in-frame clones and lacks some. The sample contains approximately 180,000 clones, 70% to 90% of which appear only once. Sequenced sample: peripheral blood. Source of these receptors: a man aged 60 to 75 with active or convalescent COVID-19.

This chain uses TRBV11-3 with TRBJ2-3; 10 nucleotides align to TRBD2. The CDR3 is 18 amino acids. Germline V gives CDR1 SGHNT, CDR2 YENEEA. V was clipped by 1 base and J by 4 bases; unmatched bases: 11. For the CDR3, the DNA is TGTGCCAGCAGCTTAGGAGTTTCTGCAAGCGGGGGGGCAGATACGCAGTATTTT. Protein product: CASSLGVSASGGADTQYF.

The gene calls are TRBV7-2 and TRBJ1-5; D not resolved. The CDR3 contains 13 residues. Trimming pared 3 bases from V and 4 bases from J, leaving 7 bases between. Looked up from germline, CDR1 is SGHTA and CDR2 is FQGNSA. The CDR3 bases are TGTGCCAGCAGCTTCGGGAGGAATCAGCCCCAGCATTTT. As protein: CASSFGRNQPQHF. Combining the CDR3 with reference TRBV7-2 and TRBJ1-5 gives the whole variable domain GAGVSQSPSNKVTEKGKDVELRCDPISGHTALYWYRQSLGQGLEFLIYFQGNSAPDKSGLPSDRFSAERTGGSVSTLTIQRTQQEDSAVYLCASSFGRNQPQHFGDGTRLSIL.

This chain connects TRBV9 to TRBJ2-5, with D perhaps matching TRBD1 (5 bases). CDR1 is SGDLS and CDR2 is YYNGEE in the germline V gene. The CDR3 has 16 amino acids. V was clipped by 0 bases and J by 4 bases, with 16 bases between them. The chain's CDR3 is CASSVGGAGLGETQYF. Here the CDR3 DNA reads TGTGCCAGCAGCGTAGGGGGCGCAGGGTTAGGAGAGACCCAGTACTTC. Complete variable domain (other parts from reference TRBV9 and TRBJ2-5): DSGVTQTPKHLITATGQRVTLRCSPRSGDLSVYWYQQSLDQGLQFLIQYYNGEERAKGNILERFSAQQFPDLHSELNLSSLELGDSALYFCASSVGGAGLGETQYFGPGTRLLVL.

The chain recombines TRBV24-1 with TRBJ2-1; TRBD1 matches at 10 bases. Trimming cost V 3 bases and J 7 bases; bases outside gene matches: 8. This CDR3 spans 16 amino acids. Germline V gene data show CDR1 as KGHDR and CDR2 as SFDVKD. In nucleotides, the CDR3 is TGTGCCACCAGTGATGCCGGGACAGGGGCTTCAAATGAGCAGTTCTTC. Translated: CATSDAGTGASNEQFF.

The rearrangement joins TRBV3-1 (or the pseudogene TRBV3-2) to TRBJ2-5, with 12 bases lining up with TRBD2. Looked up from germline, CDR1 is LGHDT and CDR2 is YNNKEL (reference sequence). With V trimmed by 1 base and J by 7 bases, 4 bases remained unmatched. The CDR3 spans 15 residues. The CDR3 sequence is CASSQGLAGEVTQYF. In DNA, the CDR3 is TGTGCCAGCAGCCAAGGACTAGCGGGGGAGGTGACCCAGTACTTC.

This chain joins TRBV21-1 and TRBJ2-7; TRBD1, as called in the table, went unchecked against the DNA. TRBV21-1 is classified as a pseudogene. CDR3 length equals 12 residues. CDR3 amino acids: CAIGQGAYEQYF. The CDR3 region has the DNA TGTGCCATAGGACAGGGAGCCTACGAGCAGTACTTC.

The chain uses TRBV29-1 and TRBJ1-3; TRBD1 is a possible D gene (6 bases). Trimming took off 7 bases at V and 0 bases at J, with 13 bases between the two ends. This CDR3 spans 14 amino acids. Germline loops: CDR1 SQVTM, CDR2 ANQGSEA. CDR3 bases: TGCAGCGCCGTACGGACAGCCTCTGGAAACACCATATATTTT. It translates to CSAVRTASGNTIYF.

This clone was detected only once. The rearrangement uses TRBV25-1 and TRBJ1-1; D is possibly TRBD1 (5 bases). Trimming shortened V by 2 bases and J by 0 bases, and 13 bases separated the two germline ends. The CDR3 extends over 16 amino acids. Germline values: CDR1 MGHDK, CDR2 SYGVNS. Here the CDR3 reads CASSEGQGLMNTEAFF. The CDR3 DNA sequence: TGTGCCAGCAGTGAAGGGCAGGGACTAATGAACACTGAAGCTTTCTTT. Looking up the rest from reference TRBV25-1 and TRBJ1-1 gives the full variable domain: EADIYQTPRYLVIGTGKKITLECSQTMGHDKMYWYQQDPGMELHLIHYSYGVNSTEKGDLSSESTVSRIRTEHFPLTLESARPSHTSQYLCASSEGQGLMNTEAFFGQGTRLTVV.

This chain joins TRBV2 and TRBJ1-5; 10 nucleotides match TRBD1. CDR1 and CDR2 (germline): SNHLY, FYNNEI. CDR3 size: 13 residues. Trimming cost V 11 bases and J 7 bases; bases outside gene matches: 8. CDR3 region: CAGDRGRGQPQHF. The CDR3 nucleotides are TGTGCCGGTGACAGGGGGCGCGGCCAGCCCCAGCATTTT.

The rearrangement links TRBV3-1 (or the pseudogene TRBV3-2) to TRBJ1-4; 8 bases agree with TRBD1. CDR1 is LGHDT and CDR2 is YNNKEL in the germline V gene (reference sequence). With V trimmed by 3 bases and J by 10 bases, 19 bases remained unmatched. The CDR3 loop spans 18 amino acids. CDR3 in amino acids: CASSQGLPLGDRSVKLFF. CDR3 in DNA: TGTGCCAGCAGCCAGGGGCTACCCCTGGGGGACAGGTCGGTAAAACTGTTTTTT.

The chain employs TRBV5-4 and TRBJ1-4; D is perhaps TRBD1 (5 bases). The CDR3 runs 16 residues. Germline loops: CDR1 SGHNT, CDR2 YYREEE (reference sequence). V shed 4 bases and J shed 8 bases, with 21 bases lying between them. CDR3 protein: CASSLNPGGGEEKLFF. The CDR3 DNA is TGTGCCAGCAGCCTAAACCCGGGGGGAGGGGAGGAAAAACTGTTTTTT.

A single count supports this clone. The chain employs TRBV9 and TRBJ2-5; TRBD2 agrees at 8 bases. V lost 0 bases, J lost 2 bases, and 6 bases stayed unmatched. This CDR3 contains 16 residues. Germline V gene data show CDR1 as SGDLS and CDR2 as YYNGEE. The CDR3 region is CASSVGVAGGQETQYF. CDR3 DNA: TGTGCCAGCAGCGTAGGAGTGGCGGGGGGACAAGAGACCCAGTACTTC.

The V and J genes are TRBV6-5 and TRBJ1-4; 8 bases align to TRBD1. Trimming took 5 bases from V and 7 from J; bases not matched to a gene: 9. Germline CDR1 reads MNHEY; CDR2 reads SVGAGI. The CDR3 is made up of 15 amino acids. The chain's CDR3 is CASSLTGGRSEKLFF. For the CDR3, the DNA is TGTGCCAGCAGTCTTACAGGGGGTCGGAGTGAAAAACTGTTTTTT.

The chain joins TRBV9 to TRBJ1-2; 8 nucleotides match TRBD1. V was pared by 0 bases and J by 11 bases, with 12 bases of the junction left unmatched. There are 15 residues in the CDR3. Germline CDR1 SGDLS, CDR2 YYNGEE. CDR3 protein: CASSVEGRGQGRYTF. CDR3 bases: TGTGCCAGCAGCGTAGAAGGCAGGGGGCAAGGAAGGTACACCTTC. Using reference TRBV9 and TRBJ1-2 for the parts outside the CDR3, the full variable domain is DSGVTQTPKHLITATGQRVTLRCSPRSGDLSVYWYQQSLDQGLQFLIQYYNGEERAKGNILERFSAQQFPDLHSELNLSSLELGDSALYFCASSVEGRGQGRYTFGSGTRLTVV.